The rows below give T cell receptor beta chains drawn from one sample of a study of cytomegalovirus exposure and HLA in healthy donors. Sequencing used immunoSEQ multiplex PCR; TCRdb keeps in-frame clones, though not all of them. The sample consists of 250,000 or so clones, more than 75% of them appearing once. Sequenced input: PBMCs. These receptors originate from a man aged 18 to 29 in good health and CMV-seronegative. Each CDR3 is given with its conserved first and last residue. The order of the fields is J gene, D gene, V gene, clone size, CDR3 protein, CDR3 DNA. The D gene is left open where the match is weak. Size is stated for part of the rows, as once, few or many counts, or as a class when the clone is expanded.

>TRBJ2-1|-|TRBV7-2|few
CASSSEAGAYNEQFF
TGTGCCAGCAGCTCCGAAGCGGGTGCCTACAATGAGCAGTTCTTC
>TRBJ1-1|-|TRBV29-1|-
CSVATRRTEAFF
TGCAGCGTTGCAACCAGGAGGACTGAAGCTTTCTTT
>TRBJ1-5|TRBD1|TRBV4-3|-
CASSQATGGGQPQHF
TGCGCCAGCAGCCAAGCAACAGGGGGCGGTCAGCCCCAGCATTTT
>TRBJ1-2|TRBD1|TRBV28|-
CASSFSDRGLDGYTF
TGTGCCAGCAGTTTCTCGGACAGGGGCTTGGATGGCTACACCTTC
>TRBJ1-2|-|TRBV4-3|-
CASSQESGSYGYTF
TGCGCCAGCAGCCAAGAATCGGGGTCCTATGGCTACACCTTC
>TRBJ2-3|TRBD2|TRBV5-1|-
CASSPLLAGPADTQYF
TGCGCCAGCAGCCCACTCCTAGCGGGTCCGGCAGATACGCAGTATTTT
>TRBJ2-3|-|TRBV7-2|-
CASTESPAPLKYF
TGTGCCAGCACGGAGTCTCCGGCCCCGTTGAAGTATTTT
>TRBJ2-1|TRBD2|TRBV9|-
CASSAGLAGSTSFF
TGTGCCAGCAGCGCAGGACTAGCGGGAAGTACGTCGTTCTTC
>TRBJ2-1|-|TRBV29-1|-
CSVDHPGGYGNEQFF
TGCAGCGTTGATCATCCAGGGGGGTATGGCAATGAGCAGTTCTTC
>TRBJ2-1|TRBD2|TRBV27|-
CASSYLAGGLANEQFF
TGTGCCAGCAGTTACTTAGCGGGAGGCTTGGCAAATGAGCAGTTCTTC
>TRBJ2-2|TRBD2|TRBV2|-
CASGLAGVGAGELFF
TGTGCCAGCGGACTAGCGGGAGTGGGGGCCGGGGAGCTGTTTTTT
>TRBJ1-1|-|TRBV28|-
CASSPVSSLNTEAFF
TGTGCCAGCAGCCCCGTTAGCTCGCTAAACACTGAAGCTTTCTTT
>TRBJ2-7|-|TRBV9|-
CASSVAWATGEQYF
TGTGCCAGCAGCGTAGCCTGGGCAACGGGGGAGCAGTACTTC
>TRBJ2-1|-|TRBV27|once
CASRNGGFSYNEQFF
TGTGCCAGCAGAAACGGCGGGTTCTCCTACAATGAGCAGTTCTTC
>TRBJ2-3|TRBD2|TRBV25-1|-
CASRGTSGADTQYF
TGTGCCAGCAGGGGGACTAGCGGAGCAGATACGCAGTATTTT
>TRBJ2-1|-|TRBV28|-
CASSSERVRVNEQFF
TGTGCCAGCAGCTCCGAGCGAGTTCGAGTAAATGAGCAGTTCTTC
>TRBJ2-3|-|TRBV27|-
CASSLFARKGTDTQYF
TGTGCCAGCAGTTTATTCGCTAGGAAAGGCACAGATACGCAGTATTTT
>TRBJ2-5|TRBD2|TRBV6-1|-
CASSEWTSGQETQYF
TGTGCCAGCAGTGAATGGACTAGCGGACAAGAGACCCAGTACTTC
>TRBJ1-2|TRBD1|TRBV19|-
CASSFVGQTSGNYGYTF
TGTGCCAGTAGTTTTGTGGGACAGACCTCTGGTAACTATGGCTACACCTTC
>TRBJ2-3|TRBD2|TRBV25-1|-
CASTGTSLRWDTQYF
TGTGCCAGCACCGGGACTAGCTTACGTTGGGATACGCAGTATTTT
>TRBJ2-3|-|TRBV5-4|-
CASSFRQSTDTQYF
TGTGCCAGCAGCTTTCGACAGAGCACAGATACGCAGTATTTT